A single T cell receptor (beta chain) is shown here with its context. What it binds is unknown. This sample is part of a study of cytomegalovirus exposure and HLA in healthy donors. Findings and caveats of the study: A classifier reportedly called cytomegalovirus status with high sensitivity and specificity. Previously analyzed data showed that most TCR beta V segments were productive at a frequency of about 90% or about 30%. An observed cluster of highly shared sequence variants was recorded as a likely sequencing artifact.

PCR used 60 Vbeta primers and 13 Jbeta primers. Profiled with immunoSEQ multiplex PCR; TCRdb holds only in-frame clones, not every one. The profile shows 90,000 to 100,000 clones, under 75% of them singletons. Sequenced input: PBMCs. This receptor was obtained from a female donor in good health and CMV-seronegative.

Here the CDR3 reads CASSFSGAQGLYEQYF. Here the CDR3 DNA reads TGTGCCAGCAGTTTCAGCGGGGCGCAGGGTTTGTACGAGCAGTACTTC. This chain links TRBV27 with TRBJ2-7; 7 nucleotides agree with TRBD2. The ends lost 3 bases at V and 4 bases at J; junction bases unmatched: 12. Germline CDR1 and CDR2: MNHEY and SMNVEV (reference sequence). The CDR3 is made up of 16 amino acids.